This T cell receptor beta chain was identified in a study of T cells in Graves' hyperthyroidism and ophthalmopathy. General observations from the study: Ophthalmopathy was separated from stable hyperthyroidism by a 13 V-J model.

As for this clonotype: Antigen specificity is unknown.

Each patient was aged 18 to 65 and had newly diagnosed hyperthyroidism of under 2 months' duration. The length of the CDR3 is 17 residues. V was pared by 4 bases and J by 6 bases, with 11 bases of the junction left unmatched. Germline CDR1 LNHDA, CDR2 SQIVND (reference sequence). RNA transcripts gave rise to amplified TCR beta CDR3 regions. A first-round RT-PCR of the TCR CDR3 used the HTBI primer set. TCRdb re-called the multiplex PCR reads through MiXCR, storing one row per CDR3 protein. The profile shows 500,000 to 600,000 distinct CDR3 sequences, approximately 15% of them singletons. This chain connects TRBV19 to TRBJ1-5, with 11 positions matching TRBD1. The sequence derives from a woman aged 18-29 years with Graves' hyperthyroidism. The sequencing input was blood. The CDR3 loop reads CASSTRGTGGKSQPQHF. The CDR3 region has the DNA TGTGCCAGTAGTACCCGCGGGACAGGGGGTAAGAGTCAGCCCCAGCATTTT.